The source of this T cell receptor (beta chain) is a study of cytomegalovirus exposure and HLA in healthy donors. Study as a whole: The 90 to 150 validation repertoires, a later analysis reported, used the same platform as the roughly 650 repertoires from the first cohort.

Here immunoSEQ multiplex PCR was the method, and the copy in TCRdb shows in-frame clones only, minus some. Of some 40,000 clones listed, 80% to 95% were seen once; the top ten hold 3% to 3.5%. General study points: The study put 150 to 200 TCR beta chains on its list as cytomegalovirus-associated. A few chains tied to CMV proved CMV antigen-specific in vitro.

Concerning this clone: The antigen remains undetermined.

CDR3 length: 13 residues. Germline CDR1 is MNHNY and CDR2 is SVGAGI (reference sequence). Trimming at V came to 0 bases and at J to 8 bases, leaving 3 bases not matched to a gene. The sequence was obtained from a man between 18 and 29 years old in good health and CMV-seronegative. This chain uses TRBV6-6 with TRBJ1-2, with TRBD1 matching over 7 bases. The sequenced material came from PBMCs. The CDR3 region has the DNA TGTGCCAGCAGTTACTCGACAGGGTTAGGCTACACCTTC. Protein product: CASSYSTGLGYTF.